These 30 T cell receptor beta chains came from one sample sequenced in a study of CD8 T cells in Susac syndrome. When the RNA was reverse transcribed, random hexamers were used with an input of roughly 0.45 to 1 ug. TCRdb analysed the immunoSEQ multiplex PCR reads with MiXCR anew, one entry per CDR3 protein. The repertoire includes just over 300,000 distinct CDR3 sequences, around 92% of them detected once, and over 0.05% sits in the top ten. The specimen was CD4+ T cells from PBMCs. These receptors all come from a human donor with multiple sclerosis.

V usage is TRBV29-1 and J usage is TRBJ2-5, with a weak D call TRBD1 (6 bases). Trimming cost V 7 bases and J 4 bases, with 16 bases left between them. This CDR3 region has 13 residues. Germline CDR1 and CDR2: SQVTM and ANQGSEA. DNA of the CDR3: TGCAGCGCCACGACAGGAAGGGGAGAGACCCAGTACTTC. Translated, it gives CSATTGRGETQYF.

The gene calls are TRBV6-2 or TRBV6-3 and TRBJ1-2; D unresolved. Trimming shortened V by 4 bases and J by 11 bases, and 17 bases separated the two germline ends. The CDR3 runs 13 residues. CDR1 is MNHEY, CDR2 SVGEGT, per germline. The CDR3 region is CASSLFGITGYTF. The CDR3 coding sequence is TGTGCCAGCAGTTTATTCGGGATTACCGGTTACACCTTC.

This clonotype was found once. The gene calls are TRBV5-1 and TRBJ2-1, with D unclear. CDR3 length equals 14 residues. Germline CDR1 reads SGHRS; CDR2 reads YFSETQ. V was pared by 0 bases and J by 4 bases, with 8 bases between. Here the CDR3 reads CASSLVDAYNEQFF. In DNA, the CDR3 is TGCGCCAGCAGCTTGGTGGACGCTTACAATGAGCAGTTCTTC.

The chain carries TRBV6-5 and TRBJ1-1; D remains ambiguous. The CDR3 runs to 16 residues. In germline, CDR1 is MNHEY, CDR2 SVGAGI. Between the trimmed V and J ends, which lost 4 bases and 1 base, there was a span of 16 bases. The CDR3 DNA reads as TGTGCCAGCAGTTTTGGGTCCCTGAGAGAGAACACTGAAGCTTTCTTT. Amino acid sequence: CASSFGSLRENTEAFF.

The chain combines TRBV7-9 with TRBJ2-5; D is perhaps TRBD1 or TRBD2 (5 bases each). The V gene's germline CDR1 is SEHNR and CDR2 FQNEAQ (reference sequence). The CDR3 extends over 16 amino acids. V was pared by 6 bases and J by 2 bases, with 19 bases between. CDR3 region: CASRRGSYRFQETQYF. CDR3 nucleotide sequence: TGTGCCAGCAGGAGGGGCAGTTATAGATTTCAAGAGACCCAGTACTTC.

The chain links TRBV7-3 to TRBJ2-6; tentative D call: TRBD1 (6 bases). Between the trimmed V and J ends, which lost 6 bases and 0 bases, there was a span of 18 bases. Per germline, CDR1 SGHTA and CDR2 FQGTGA. The CDR3 covers 18 residues. The CDR3 bases are TGTGCCAGCAGGCATAACGGACAGCGTCTCTCTGGGGCCAACGTCCTGACTTTC. Translation: CASRHNGQRLSGANVLTF.

The rearrangement links TRBV20-1 to TRBJ1-2; no reliable D call. CDR3 length equals 11 residues. From germline, CDR1 is DFQATT and CDR2 SNEGSKA (reference sequence). V was pared by 5 bases and J by 7 bases, with 11 bases between. CDR3 DNA: TGCAGTGCTCGGCTCCTTGCTGGCTACACCTTC. Translating gives CSARLLAGYTF.

The gene calls are TRBV5-4 and TRBJ2-1; TRBD2 aligns across 10 bases. The length of the CDR3 is 16 residues. Germline trimming cut 4 bases from V and 0 bases from J; bases unmatched to any gene: 4. Germline CDR1 SGHNT, CDR2 YYREEE (reference sequence). The CDR3 spells CASSPLAGTSYNEQFF. The CDR3 bases are TGTGCCAGCAGCCCACTAGCGGGGACCTCCTACAATGAGCAGTTCTTC.

This clonotype was seen a single time. The V gene is TRBV2, the J gene TRBJ1-3, with D maybe TRBD1 (6 bases). CDR1 and CDR2 (germline): SNHLY, FYNNEI. This CDR3 is built from 16 residues. Trimming removed 6 bases at V and 0 bases at J, with 15 bases between. The CDR3 protein is CASSLSGGASGNTIYF. DNA of the CDR3: TGTGCCAGCAGCCTAAGTGGGGGGGCCTCTGGAAACACCATATATTTT.

V gene TRBV6-1 combines with J gene TRBJ2-1, with TRBD2 as a possible D gene (6 bases). The germline CDR1 and CDR2 sequences are MNHNS and SASEGT. With 7 bases removed from V and 9 bases from J, the gap between germline ends came to 19 bases. The CDR3 has 14 residues. The CDR3 region has the DNA TGTGCCAGCAACCCCCTGGGGGGAGAAGTTGAGCAGTTCTTC. Protein: CASNPLGGEVEQFF.

In nucleotides, the CDR3 is TGCGCCAGCACCGGGACTCGGGGGGATACGCAGTATTTT. Its translation is CASTGTRGDTQYF. This chain uses TRBV5-1 with TRBJ2-3; TRBD2 is a possible D gene (6 bases). This CDR3 region has 13 residues. V dropped 6 bases and J dropped 6 bases, with 14 bases sitting between them. The germline V gene encodes CDR1 SGHRS and CDR2 YFSETQ.

The chain joins TRBV7-9 to TRBJ2-7, with TRBD2 as a possible D gene (7 bases). Trimming stripped 3 bases from V and 3 bases from J, with 21 bases between. The CDR3 contains 17 residues. The germline CDR1 and CDR2 sequences are SEHNR and FQNEAQ (reference sequence). CDR3 sequence: CASSFWSGGQRFYEQYF. The CDR3 DNA is TGTGCCAGCAGCTTTTGGTCGGGGGGACAAAGGTTCTACGAGCAGTACTTC.

This chain links TRBV5-6 with TRBJ2-7; tentatively, D is TRBD2 (5 bases). Per germline, CDR1 SGHDT and CDR2 YYEEEE. Trimming removed 5 bases from V and 5 bases from J, with 11 bases in between. This CDR3 region has 12 residues. As DNA, the CDR3 is TGTGCCAGCAGGCTACTAGACCACGAGCAGTACTTC. It is translated as CASRLLDHEQYF.

The chain joins TRBV5-4 to TRBJ2-5; the D is unclear. V lost 4 bases, J lost 1 base, and 8 bases lay in between. CDR3 length: 13 amino acids. Per germline, CDR1 SGHNT and CDR2 YYREEE (reference sequence). CDR3 DNA sequence: TGTGCCAGCAGCCAGGTGGGCCAAGAGACCCAGTACTTC. This translates into CASSQVGQETQYF.

The chain has TRBV20-1 and TRBJ1-5; D is ambiguous. CDR3 length equals 16 residues. Germline lookup yields CDR1 DFQATT and CDR2 SNEGSKA (reference sequence). V lost 5 bases to trimming and J lost 7 bases, with 24 bases between them. CDR3: CSAHRRDQDWRQPQHF. In DNA form, the CDR3 reads TGCAGTGCTCACCGGAGAGACCAGGACTGGAGGCAGCCCCAGCATTTT.

The chain combines TRBV7-2 with TRBJ2-7; tentatively, D is TRBD1 or TRBD2 (7 bases each). The V and J ends lost 0 bases and 1 base respectively, with 10 bases between them. Germline CDR1 and CDR2: SGHTA and FQGNSA. The CDR3 contains 15 residues. Here the CDR3 reads CASSLAAGQSYEQYF. CDR3 bases: TGTGCCAGCAGCTTAGCAGCGGGACAGTCCTACGAGCAGTACTTC.

This clonotype was observed once. The rearrangement joins TRBV7-9 to TRBJ1-5; D is perhaps TRBD1 (5 bases). The CDR3 sequence is 15 residues long. The V gene lost 6 bases and the J gene lost 3 bases, with 15 bases spanning the gap. The germline CDR1 and CDR2 sequences are SEHNR and FQNEAQ (reference sequence). The CDR3 reads CASSPTGRYNQPQHF. CDR3 DNA sequence: TGTGCCAGCAGTCCCACGGGACGGTACAATCAGCCCCAGCATTTT.

This clonotype was observed a single time. The chain combines TRBV5-1 with TRBJ2-1; D is unresolved. Trimming removed 4 bases at V and 10 bases at J, with 15 bases between. CDR3 length: 13 amino acids. Germline V gene data show CDR1 as SGHRS and CDR2 as YFSETQ. CDR3 in DNA: TGCGCCAGCAGCCCGGGTCTCCTCGGGGAGCAGTTCTTC. Amino acids: CASSPGLLGEQFF. Based on the CDR3 plus reference TRBV5-1 and TRBJ2-1, the full variable domain is KAGVTQTPRYLIKTRGQQVTLSCSPISGHRSVSWYQQTPGQGLQFLFEYFSETQRNKGNFPGRFSGRQFSNSRSEMNVSTLELGDSALYLCASSPGLLGEQFFGPGTRLTVL.

The V call is TRBV6-2 or TRBV6-3, the J call TRBJ2-3, with D possibly being TRBD2 (5 bases). Germline V gene sequence: CDR1 MNHEY, CDR2 SVGEGT. CDR3 length: 15 amino acids. With 0 bases removed from V and 4 bases from J, the gap between germline ends came to 11 bases. The CDR3 sequence is CASSYSSGVADTQYF. In DNA, the CDR3 is TGTGCCAGCAGTTACTCGTCCGGGGTTGCAGATACGCAGTATTTT.

The chain uses TRBV5-4 and TRBJ1-6; D remains unclear. Trimming left V 9 bases short and J 8 bases short, with 15 bases between. The CDR3 spans 13 residues. Germline CDR1 SGHNT, CDR2 YYREEE (reference sequence). The chain's CDR3 is CATAEAMDSPLHF. CDR3 nucleotide sequence: TGTGCCACCGCAGAGGCTATGGATTCACCCCTCCACTTT.

V gene TRBV20-1 combines with J gene TRBJ2-7; possibly TRBD1 or TRBD2 for D (5 bases each). There are 13 residues in the CDR3. V gave up 6 bases and J gave up 7 bases, with 19 bases separating them. CDR1 and CDR2 (germline): DFQATT, SNEGSKA (reference sequence). DNA of the CDR3: TGCAGTGCCACTAAGGGGAGACCAGGAGAGCAGTACTTC. It translates to CSATKGRPGEQYF.

This chain connects TRBV24-1 to TRBJ2-1; 11 positions agree with TRBD2. The J segment lost 3 bases and the V segment lost 0 bases, leaving 0 bases of the junction unmatched. The CDR3 spans 16 residues. Per the germline V gene, CDR1 is KGHDR and CDR2 is SFDVKD. In DNA, the CDR3 is TGTGCCACCAGTGATTTGGGACTAGCGGGCTACAATGAGCAGTTCTTC. Protein product: CATSDLGLAGYNEQFF.

The CDR3, as DNA: TGTGCCAGCAGCTTAGGTCAGCGGGCGTTCGGGGATGAGCAGTTCTTC. Translation gives CASSLGQRAFGDEQFF. The rearrangement joins TRBV7-9 to TRBJ2-1, with D perhaps matching TRBD2 (6 bases). V lost 1 base to trimming and J lost 8 bases, with 18 bases between them. The CDR3 is 16 amino acids. Germline V gene data show CDR1 as SEHNR and CDR2 as FQNEAQ (reference sequence).

The chain links TRBV3-1 to TRBJ1-4; D is uncertain. V lost 4 bases and J 3 bases, leaving 15 bases between the germline ends. CDR1 is LGHDT and CDR2 is YNNKEL in the germline V gene (reference sequence). The CDR3 extends over 16 amino acids. CDR3 nucleotide sequence: TGTGCCAGCAGCCCCCAGCGGGGAAGAGCTAATGAAAAACTGTTTTTT. Residues: CASSPQRGRANEKLFF.

The chain carries TRBV29-1 and TRBJ2-7; TRBD2 matches at 8 bases. Trimming removed 6 bases from V and 5 bases from J; junction bases left unmatched: 9. Looked up from germline, CDR1 is SQVTM and CDR2 is ANQGSEA. CDR3 length: 13 amino acids. The CDR3, as DNA: TGCAGCGTAATCCGGGGGGGCGGCCACGAGCAGTACTTC. Amino acid sequence: CSVIRGGGHEQYF.

V gene TRBV9 combines with J gene TRBJ1-4, with D possibly matching TRBD1 (6 bases). V was trimmed by 1 base and J by 8 bases, leaving 15 bases between them. Germline values: CDR1 SGDLS, CDR2 YYNGEE. The CDR3 contains 15 residues. The CDR3 sequence is CASSVFGGLEEKLFF. For the CDR3, the DNA is TGTGCCAGCAGCGTATTCGGGGGGCTAGAAGAAAAACTGTTTTTT.

In regard to this clonotype: At one boundary the junction diverges from the germline segment, which might be a read error. CDR3 loop: CARSPGTVDSPLHF. The CDR3, as DNA: TGTGCCAGGAGTCCCGGGACAGTTGATTCACCCCTCCACTTT. The rearrangement uses TRBV30 and TRBJ1-6; 7 bases are a match to TRBD1. The CDR3 runs 14 residues. The germline CDR1 and CDR2 sequences are GTSNPN and SVGIG (reference sequence). Complete variable domain (other parts from reference TRBV30 and TRBJ1-6): SQTIHQWPATLVQPVGSPLSLECTVEGTSNPNLYWYRQAAGRGLQLLFYSVGIGQISSEVPQNLSASRPQDRQFILSSKKLLLSDSGFYLCARSPGTVDSPLHFGNGTRLTVT.

This clonotype showed up just once. The CDR3 nucleotides are TGCGCCAGCAGAACGATAGGGAGGAGCACTGAAGCTTTCTTT. Its translation is CASRTIGRSTEAFF. The chain has TRBV5-1 and TRBJ1-1; no reliable D call. The germline V gene has CDR1 SGHRS and CDR2 YFSETQ. Trimming took off 5 bases at V and 4 bases at J, with 15 bases between the two ends. The CDR3 has 14 residues.

This chain joins TRBV5-1 and TRBJ2-3; TRBD2 matches at 7 bases. The CDR3 covers 16 residues. The V and J ends lost 2 bases and 0 bases, in that order; junction bases with no gene match: 6. Germline lookup yields CDR1 SGHRS and CDR2 YFSETQ. The CDR3 DNA is TGCGCCAGCAGCTTCCGCCTAGCGGAAAGCACAGATACGCAGTATTTT. Protein sequence: CASSFRLAESTDTQYF.

This clonotype came up a few times. The chain links TRBV29-1 to TRBJ2-5, with D hard to call. V was trimmed by 4 bases and J by 2 bases, leaving 5 bases between them. Germline V gene lookup returns CDR1 SQVTM and CDR2 ANQGSEA. The CDR3 consists of 11 residues. This CDR3 reads CSVVRQETQYF. DNA of the CDR3: TGCAGCGTTGTACGTCAAGAGACCCAGTACTTC.